The present T cell receptor beta chain was sequenced within a study of T cells in localized non-small cell lung cancer. Study-wide findings and caveats: In adjacent lung appeared a median approximately 57 of the top 100 tumor clones. With higher T cell density in blood came longer overall survival.

CDR3 length equals 14 residues. CDR1 and CDR2 from the germline V gene are GTSNPN and SVGIG (reference sequence). V gave up 4 bases and J gave up 3 bases, with 15 bases separating them. Sequenced by immunoSEQ multiplex PCR; TCRdb stores in-frame clones only, minus some. Here the sample spans roughly 2,600 clones, about 25% being singletons. For this clone: Its specificity is unknown.

The receptor was derived from a man aged 40-75 years with stage II squamous cell lung carcinoma. The sample here was normal lung tissue next to the tumor, taken before any cancer treatment. The V and J genes are TRBV30 and TRBJ1-2; TRBD1 might be the D (5 bases). CDR3 sequence (DNA): TGTGCCTGGACGCTCTCGGGGCGCTACTATGGCTACACCTTC. It specifies CAWTLSGRYYGYTF.